Listed below are T cell receptor beta chains from one sample, sequenced in a study of T-cell memory formation after mild COVID-19. TCRdb re-called the 5' RACE reads with MiXCR, one entry per CDR3 protein. The sample records a few hundred thousand distinct CDR3 sequences, more than 13% being singletons. Sequences were obtained from PBMCs or a T cell subset sorted from them (not recorded which). These receptor sequences come from a man younger than 35 who had mild COVID-19 (a few samples of this study predate the infection). Cell type and time point are not known. The CDR3 runs from the conserved cysteine through the conserved F or W. A D gene is named only where the DNA matches it firmly. Size tells how often a clone was seen (once, few, many) or the class of an expanded clone, and some rows leave it out.

clone size	J gene	V gene	D gene	CDR3 protein	CDR3 DNA
many	TRBJ1-5	TRBV18	-	CASSGAFNQPQHF	TGTGCCAGCTCAGGGGCCTTCAATCAGCCCCAGCATTTT
few	TRBJ2-4	TRBV7-3	TRBD1	CASSKTIQGAGNIQYF	TGTGCCAGCAGCAAAACGATACAGGGGGCAGGAAACATTCAGTACTTC
few	TRBJ1-6	TRBV2	-	CASRLDNSPLHF	TGTGCCAGCAGGTTAGACAATTCACCCCTCCACTTT
few	TRBJ2-3	TRBV27	TRBD1	CASSRPGQDTDTQYF	TGTGCCAGCAGTAGGCCGGGACAGGACACAGATACGCAGTATTTT
-	TRBJ1-4	TRBV7-8	TRBD1	CASSKTGTGGGEKLFF	TGTGCCAGCAGCAAGACCGGGACAGGGGGCGGTGAAAAACTGTTTTTT
few	TRBJ1-6	TRBV6-2/TRBV6-3	-	CASGPGSPLHF	TGTGCCAGCGGTCCCGGGTCACCCCTCCACTTT
few	TRBJ2-3	TRBV10-3	-	CAISESGGSAISYF	TGTGCCATCAGTGAGTCGGGGGGCAGCGCGATATCGTATTTT
few	TRBJ1-2	TRBV6-2/TRBV6-3	TRBD1	CASPPTGIHGYTF	TGTGCCAGCCCCCCGACAGGGATCCATGGCTACACCTTC
-	TRBJ2-5	TRBV4-2	TRBD2	CASSPLAGGKETQYF	TGTGCCAGCAGCCCGTTAGCGGGGGGGAAGGAGACCCAGTACTTC
few	TRBJ1-5	TRBV6-4	-	CASSGPFFREHNQPQHF	TGTGCCAGCAGCGGCCCGTTTTTCCGGGAACACAATCAGCCCCAGCATTTT
-	TRBJ2-3	TRBV9	TRBD2	CASAPRGSGGLQYF	TGTGCCAGCGCCCCGAGGGGTAGCGGGGGGTTGCAGTATTTT
-	TRBJ2-1	TRBV4-1	TRBD2	CASSQGGGAGNEQFF	TGCGCCAGCAGCCAAGGGGGAGGGGCCGGCAATGAGCAGTTCTTC
-	TRBJ2-3	TRBV4-3	TRBD2	CASSQAKTSGATDTQYF	TGCGCCAGCAGCCAAGCGAAGACTAGCGGGGCGACAGATACGCAGTATTTT
-	TRBJ1-5	TRBV6-2/TRBV6-3	-	CASSYSGTYQPQHF	TGTGCCAGCAGTTACTCGGGCACCTATCAGCCCCAGCATTTT
few	TRBJ1-2	TRBV6-1	-	CASSEATGVFYGYTF	TGTGCCAGCAGTGAAGCGACGGGGGTTTTTTATGGCTACACCTTC